This T cell receptor (beta chain) was sequenced for a study of T cell responses to AZD1222 COVID-19 vaccine. This clone appeared a single time. V gave up 5 bases and J gave up 0 bases, with 4 bases separating them. CDR3 length equals 13 residues. Germline CDR1 reads ENHRY; CDR2 reads SYGVKD. Sequencing was performed with immunoSEQ multiplex PCR; in TCRdb, only in-frame clones are kept and a portion is missing. Here the sample spans more than 70,000 clones, 75% to 95% being singletons. This material consisted of peripheral blood, taken 28 days after the second AZD1222 dose. The sequence was obtained from an adult who received the AZD1222 COVID-19 vaccine. The rearrangement links TRBV10-3 to TRBJ2-2; D is uncertain. This CDR3 reads CAISLANTGELFF. The CDR3 nucleotides are TGTGCCATCAGTCTCGCGAACACCGGGGAGCTGTTTTTT.